The subject of this entry is one TCR beta chain. It has no known antigen specificity. The sample holds no much larger clone one base away, and base qualities are not on file. This sample is drawn from a study of a mutant IDH1 vaccine in newly diagnosed glioma (dated by TCRdb to the early 2020s). The study in broad terms: Patients were given eight vaccinations, in weeks 1, 3, 5, 7, 11, 15, 19 and 23, which matched visits V03 through V10. In the chemotherapy-containing groups, vaccination started alongside temozolomide cycles, whereas in patients who had radiotherapy alone it started 4-6 weeks after radiotherapy. Of the 32 patients who were treated, about 62% were male and roughly 38% were female, and the mean age was approximately 40 years. Before enrollment, most patients had been given radiochemotherapy with temozolomide as standard therapy, while the rest had received either radiotherapy alone or temozolomide alone. Six visits were used for peripheral blood collection: V03 (baseline), V05, V07, V10, V12 and V13. For exploratory analyses, longitudinal TCRB deep sequencing was carried out in about two dozen treated patients wherever samples were available. General conclusions and limits of the study: Selection of PBMC samples for TCRB deep sequencing was based on availability. Changes in the top peripheral T cell clonotypes picked up by TCRB sequencing did not appear to be linked to pseudoprogression. The authors noted that analyses of patient blood samples could not be reproduced because of sample limitations. Vaccine-induced immune responses across multiple MHC alleles were detected in approximately 94% of patients.

V loses 1 base of germline sequence and J loses 3 bases, and the interval between the two ends is 13 bases. Taken from cysteine to phenylalanine, the CDR3 has 15 residues. Left in the record is the CDR3 DNA by itself, 45 bases read in frame from the first base. CDR1 is given as SGHTA and CDR2 as FQGNSA, both from the germline V gene. The library relied on the immunoSEQ multiplex PCR assay. Rearranged TCR beta chain sequences were amplified with the hsTCRB Kit following the manufacturer's protocol. An Illumina MiSeq was used to sequence the TCRB libraries. As for how the authors treated the data: The proprietary platform of the kit vendor was used for demultiplexing, trimming and gene mapping. This is the immuneACCESS table as TCRdb keeps it, with only in-frame sequences that have V and J called. A part of the clones is gone; compared with another copy, unresolved V genes explain less than half, and the rest is unexplained. The DNA was the basis for D and trimming; V, J and clone size are from that table. The sample yields 60,000 or so clones; 90% were counted once. Together, the top ten hold around 4.4% of the sample.

What this sample's time point label stands for: week 5, during vaccination. Every vaccine dose consisted of 300 ug of a 20-mer mutant IDH1 peptide in Montanide, administered subcutaneously together with topical imiquimod. The donors had newly diagnosed IDH1-mutant astrocytomas of WHO grade 3 or 4 that showed loss of nuclear ATRX. The samples were drawn from NOA16, a multicentre, single-arm, open-label phase I trial in Germany that tested a mutant IDH1 peptide vaccine in humans for the first time. The DNeasy Blood and Tissue Kit was used to extract genomic DNA from EDTA blood for TCRB sequencing. Recombination joined TRBV7-2 with TRBJ2-7; tentative D gene TRBD2, with 5 bases matching. The receptor's source is a middle-aged woman with glioma. The source material was PBMCs, sampled from a glioma patient whose treatment included an IDH1 peptide vaccine. In nucleotide form, the sequence is TGTGCCAGCAGCTTAGTGTCGGCAGAGGGCTACGAGCAGTACTTC. The resulting protein is CASSLVSAEGYEQYF.